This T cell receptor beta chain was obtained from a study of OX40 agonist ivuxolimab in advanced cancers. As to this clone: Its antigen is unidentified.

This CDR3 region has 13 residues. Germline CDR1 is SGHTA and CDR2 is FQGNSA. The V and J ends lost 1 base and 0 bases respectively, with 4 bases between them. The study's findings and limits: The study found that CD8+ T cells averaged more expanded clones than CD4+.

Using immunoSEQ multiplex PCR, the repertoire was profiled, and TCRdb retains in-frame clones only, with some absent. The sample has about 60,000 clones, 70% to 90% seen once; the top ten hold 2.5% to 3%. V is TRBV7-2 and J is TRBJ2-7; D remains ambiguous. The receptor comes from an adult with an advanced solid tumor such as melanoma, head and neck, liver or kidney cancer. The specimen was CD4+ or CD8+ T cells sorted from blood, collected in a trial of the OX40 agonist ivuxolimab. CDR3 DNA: TGTGCCAGCAGCTTAGTGAACTCCTACGAGCAGTACTTC. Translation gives CASSLVNSYEQYF.